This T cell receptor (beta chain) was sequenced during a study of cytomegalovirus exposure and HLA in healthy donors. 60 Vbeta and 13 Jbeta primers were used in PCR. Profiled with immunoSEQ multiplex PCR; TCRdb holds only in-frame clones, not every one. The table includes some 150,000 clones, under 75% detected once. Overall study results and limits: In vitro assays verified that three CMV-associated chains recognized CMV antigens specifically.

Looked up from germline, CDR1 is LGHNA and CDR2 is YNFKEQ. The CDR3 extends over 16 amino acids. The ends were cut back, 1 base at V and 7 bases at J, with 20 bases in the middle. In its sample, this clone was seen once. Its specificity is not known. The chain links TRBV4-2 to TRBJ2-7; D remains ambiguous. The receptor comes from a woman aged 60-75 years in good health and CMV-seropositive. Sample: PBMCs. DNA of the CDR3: TGTGCCAGCAGCCAAGTCTTTGGTCAACGGGTCTTTGAGCAGTACTTC. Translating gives CASSQVFGQRVFEQYF.